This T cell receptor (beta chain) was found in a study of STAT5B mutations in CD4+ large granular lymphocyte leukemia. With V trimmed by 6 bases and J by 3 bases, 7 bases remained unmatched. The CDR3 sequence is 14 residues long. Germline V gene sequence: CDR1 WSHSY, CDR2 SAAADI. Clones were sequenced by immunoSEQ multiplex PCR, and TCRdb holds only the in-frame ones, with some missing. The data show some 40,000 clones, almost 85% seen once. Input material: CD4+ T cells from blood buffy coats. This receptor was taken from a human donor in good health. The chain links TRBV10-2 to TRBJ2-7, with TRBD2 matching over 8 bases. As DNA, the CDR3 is TGCGCCAGCAGATCCACAGCGGGGGACTACGAGCAGTACTTC. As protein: CASRSTAGDYEQYF.